The T cell receptor (beta chain) under discussion was sequenced for a study of CD8+ T cells in alopecia areata. Cell sorting was applied to PBMCs, and CD4+ and CD8+ T cells were collected. The trim removed 7 bases at V and 2 bases at J, leaving 5 bases unmatched. Germline V CDR1 and CDR2: SGHDT, YYEEEE. This CDR3 has 13 residues. Extracted RNA was reverse transcribed into cDNA, the sequencing template. Measured with immunoSEQ multiplex PCR; TCRdb has only the in-frame clones, and not every one. Seen here are 150,000 to 190,000 clones, about 51% observed once, and the top ten hold roughly 19%. The source is a human donor with alopecia areata. The chain has TRBV5-6 and TRBJ2-7; TRBD2 agrees at 8 bases. The sequenced sample was CD8+ T cells sorted from blood, obtained at week 0. DNA for the CDR3: TGTGCCAGCGGTAGCGGGGCCACCTACGAGCAGTACTTC. Translating gives CASGSGATYEQYF.